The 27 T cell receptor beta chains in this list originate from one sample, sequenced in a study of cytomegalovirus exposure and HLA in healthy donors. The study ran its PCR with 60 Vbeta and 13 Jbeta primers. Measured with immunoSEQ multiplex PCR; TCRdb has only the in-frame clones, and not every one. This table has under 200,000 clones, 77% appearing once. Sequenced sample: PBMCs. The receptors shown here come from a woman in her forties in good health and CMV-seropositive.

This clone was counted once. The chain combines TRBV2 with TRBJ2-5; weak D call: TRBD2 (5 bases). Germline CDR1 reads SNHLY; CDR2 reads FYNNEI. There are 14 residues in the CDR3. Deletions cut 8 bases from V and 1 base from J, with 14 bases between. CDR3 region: CASLADRLQETQYF. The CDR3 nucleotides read TGTGCCAGCCTAGCTGATAGGCTCCAAGAGACCCAGTACTTC.

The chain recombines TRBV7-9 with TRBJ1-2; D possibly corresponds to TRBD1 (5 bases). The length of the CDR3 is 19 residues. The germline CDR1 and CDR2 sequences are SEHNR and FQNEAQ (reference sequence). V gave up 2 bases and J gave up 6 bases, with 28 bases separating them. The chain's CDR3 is CASSLKHRVVPATADGYTF. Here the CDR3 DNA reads TGTGCCAGCAGCTTAAAACATCGGGTGGTTCCGGCGACAGCTGATGGCTACACCTTC. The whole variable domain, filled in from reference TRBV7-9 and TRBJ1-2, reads DTGVSQNPRHKITKRGQNVTFRCDPISEHNRLYWYRQTLGQGPEFLTYFQNEAQLEKSRLLSDRFSAERPKGSFSTLEIQRTEQGDSAMYLCASSLKHRVVPATADGYTFGSGTRLTVV.

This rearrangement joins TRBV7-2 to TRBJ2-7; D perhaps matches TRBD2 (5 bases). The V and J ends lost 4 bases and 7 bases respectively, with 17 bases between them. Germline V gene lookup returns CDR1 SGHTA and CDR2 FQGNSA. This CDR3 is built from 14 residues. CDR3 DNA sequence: TGTGCCAGCAGCTACGCGGGCTCAACGGGGGAGCAGTACTTC. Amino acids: CASSYAGSTGEQYF.

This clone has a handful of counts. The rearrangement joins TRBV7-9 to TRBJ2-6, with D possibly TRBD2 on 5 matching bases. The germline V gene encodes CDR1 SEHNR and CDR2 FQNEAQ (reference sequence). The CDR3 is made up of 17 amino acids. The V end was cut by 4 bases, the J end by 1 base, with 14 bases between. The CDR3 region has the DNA TGTGCCAGCAGCTCCCAGAGACGGGGTTCTGGGGCCAACGTCCTGACTTTC. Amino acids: CASSSQRRGSGANVLTF.

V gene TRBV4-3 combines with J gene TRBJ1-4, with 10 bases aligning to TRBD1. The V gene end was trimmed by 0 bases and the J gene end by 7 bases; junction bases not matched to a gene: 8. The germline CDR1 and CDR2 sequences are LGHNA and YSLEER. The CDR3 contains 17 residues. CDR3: CASSQDIGQGVREKLFF. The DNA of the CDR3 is TGCGCCAGCAGCCAAGATATAGGACAGGGGGTTCGTGAAAAACTGTTTTTT.

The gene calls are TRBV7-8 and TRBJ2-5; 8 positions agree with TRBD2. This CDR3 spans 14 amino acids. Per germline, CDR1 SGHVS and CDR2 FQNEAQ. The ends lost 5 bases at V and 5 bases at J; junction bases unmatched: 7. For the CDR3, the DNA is TGTGCCAGCAGCCCCCGGGGGGGCGGGGAGACCCAGTACTTC. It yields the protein CASSPRGGGETQYF.

CDR3 in DNA: TGTGCCAGTAGAGATGACAGGGCCTATGGCTACACCTTC. Translating it yields CASRDDRAYGYTF. The chain carries TRBV19 and TRBJ1-2; 7 nucleotides align to TRBD1. V lost 6 bases and J lost 4; bases outside the gene matches: 5. This CDR3 is 13 amino acids long. Germline V gene sequence: CDR1 LNHDA, CDR2 SQIVND (reference sequence).

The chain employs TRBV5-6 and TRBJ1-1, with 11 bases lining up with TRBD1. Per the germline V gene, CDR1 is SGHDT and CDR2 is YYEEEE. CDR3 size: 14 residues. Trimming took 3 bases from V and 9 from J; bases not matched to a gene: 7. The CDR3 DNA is TGTGCCAGCAGCTCCGGGTGGACAGGGGGCAAAGCTTTCTTT. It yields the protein CASSSGWTGGKAFF.

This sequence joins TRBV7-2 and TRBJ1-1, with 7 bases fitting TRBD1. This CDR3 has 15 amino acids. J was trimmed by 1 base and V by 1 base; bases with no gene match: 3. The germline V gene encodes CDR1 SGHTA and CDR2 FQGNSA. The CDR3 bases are TGTGCCAGCAGCTTAGTCAGGACAGGGAACACTGAAGCTTTCTTT. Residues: CASSLVRTGNTEAFF.

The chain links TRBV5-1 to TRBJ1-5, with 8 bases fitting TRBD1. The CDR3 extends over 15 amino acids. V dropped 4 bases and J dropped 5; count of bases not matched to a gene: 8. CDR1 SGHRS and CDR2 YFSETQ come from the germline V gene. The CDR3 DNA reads TGCGCCAGCAGCCCGGGACCGACAGGGGATCAGCCCCAGCATTTT. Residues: CASSPGPTGDQPQHF.

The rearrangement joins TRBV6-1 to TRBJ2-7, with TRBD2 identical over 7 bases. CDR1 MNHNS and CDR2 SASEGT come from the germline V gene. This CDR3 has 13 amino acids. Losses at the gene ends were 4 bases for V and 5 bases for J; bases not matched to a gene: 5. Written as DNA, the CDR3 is TGTGCCAGCAGTGGGGAGGGAGTCGACGAGCAGTACTTC. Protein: CASSGEGVDEQYF.

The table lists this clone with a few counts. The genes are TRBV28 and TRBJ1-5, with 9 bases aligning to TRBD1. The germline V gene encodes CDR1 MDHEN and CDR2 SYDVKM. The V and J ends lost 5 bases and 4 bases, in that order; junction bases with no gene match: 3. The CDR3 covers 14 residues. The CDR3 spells CASSPGQGNQPQHF. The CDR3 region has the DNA TGTGCCAGCAGTCCTGGACAGGGGAATCAGCCCCAGCATTTT.

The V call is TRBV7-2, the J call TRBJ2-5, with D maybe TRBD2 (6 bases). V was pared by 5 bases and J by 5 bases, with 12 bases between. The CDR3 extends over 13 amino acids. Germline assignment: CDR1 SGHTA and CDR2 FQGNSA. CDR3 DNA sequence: TGTGCCAGCAGCACTGGGACTGGGGAGACCCAGTACTTC. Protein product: CASSTGTGETQYF.

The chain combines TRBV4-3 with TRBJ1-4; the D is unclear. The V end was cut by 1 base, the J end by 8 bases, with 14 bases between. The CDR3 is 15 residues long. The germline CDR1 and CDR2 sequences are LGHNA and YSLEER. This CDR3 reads CASSQGTGEGEKLFF. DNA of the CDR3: TGCGCCAGCAGCCAAGGAACGGGCGAGGGAGAAAAACTGTTTTTT.

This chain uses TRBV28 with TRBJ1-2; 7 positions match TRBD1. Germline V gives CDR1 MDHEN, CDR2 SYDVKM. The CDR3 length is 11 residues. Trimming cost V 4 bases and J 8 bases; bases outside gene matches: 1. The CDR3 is CASSYRGGYTF. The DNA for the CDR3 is TGTGCCAGCAGTTACAGGGGCGGCTACACCTTC.

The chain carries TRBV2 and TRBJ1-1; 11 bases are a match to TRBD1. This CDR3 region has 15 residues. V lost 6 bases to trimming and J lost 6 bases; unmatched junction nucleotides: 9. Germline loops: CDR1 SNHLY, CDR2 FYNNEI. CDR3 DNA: TGTGCCAGCAGCGGGACAGGGGGGCCAGGGTCTGAAGCTTTCTTT. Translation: CASSGTGGPGSEAFF.

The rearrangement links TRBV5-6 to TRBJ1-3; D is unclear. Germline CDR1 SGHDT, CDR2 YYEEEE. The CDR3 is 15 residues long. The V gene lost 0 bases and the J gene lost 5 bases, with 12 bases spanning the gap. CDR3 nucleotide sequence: TGTGCCAGCAGCTTGGACACCCGGGGTAGAAACACCATATATTTT. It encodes CASSLDTRGRNTIYF.

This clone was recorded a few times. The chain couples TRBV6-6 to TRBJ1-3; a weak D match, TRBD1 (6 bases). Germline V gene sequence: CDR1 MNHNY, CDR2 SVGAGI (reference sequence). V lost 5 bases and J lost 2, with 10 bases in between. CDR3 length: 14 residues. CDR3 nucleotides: TGTGCCAGCAGTCGCCAGGGGACTGGAAACACCATATATTTT. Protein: CASSRQGTGNTIYF.

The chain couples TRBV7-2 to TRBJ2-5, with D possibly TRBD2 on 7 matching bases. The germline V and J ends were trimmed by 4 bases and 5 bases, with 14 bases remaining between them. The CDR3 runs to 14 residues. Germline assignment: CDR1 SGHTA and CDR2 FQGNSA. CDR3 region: CASSWGGAEETQYF. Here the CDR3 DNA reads TGTGCCAGCAGCTGGGGGGGGGCGGAGGAGACCCAGTACTTC.

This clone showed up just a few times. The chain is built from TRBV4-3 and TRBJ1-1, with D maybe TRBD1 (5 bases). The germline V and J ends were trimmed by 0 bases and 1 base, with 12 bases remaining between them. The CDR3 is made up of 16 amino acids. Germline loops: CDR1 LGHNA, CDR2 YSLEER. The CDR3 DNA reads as TGCGCCAGCAGCCAAGACTACGGACAAAGGAACACTGAAGCTTTCTTT. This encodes CASSQDYGQRNTEAFF.

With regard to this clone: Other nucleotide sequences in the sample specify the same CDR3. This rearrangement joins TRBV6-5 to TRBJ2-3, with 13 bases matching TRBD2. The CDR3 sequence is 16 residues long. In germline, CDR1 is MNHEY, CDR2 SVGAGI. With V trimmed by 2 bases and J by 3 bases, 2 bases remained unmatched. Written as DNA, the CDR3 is TGTGCCAGCAGTTACGGACTAGCGGGAGCGACAGATACGCAGTATTTT. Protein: CASSYGLAGATDTQYF.

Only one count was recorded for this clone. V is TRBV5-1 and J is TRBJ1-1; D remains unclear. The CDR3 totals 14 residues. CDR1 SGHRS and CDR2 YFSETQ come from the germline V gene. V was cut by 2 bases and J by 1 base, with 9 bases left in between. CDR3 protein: CASSFNAGNTEAFF. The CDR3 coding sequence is TGCGCCAGCAGCTTTAATGCGGGGAACACTGAAGCTTTCTTT.

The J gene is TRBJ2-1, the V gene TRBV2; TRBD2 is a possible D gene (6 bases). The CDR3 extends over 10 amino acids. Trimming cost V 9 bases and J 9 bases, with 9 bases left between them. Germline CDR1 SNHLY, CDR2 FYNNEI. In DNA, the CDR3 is TGTGCCAGTGAAGCGGGTGAGCAGTTCTTC. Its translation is CASEAGEQFF.

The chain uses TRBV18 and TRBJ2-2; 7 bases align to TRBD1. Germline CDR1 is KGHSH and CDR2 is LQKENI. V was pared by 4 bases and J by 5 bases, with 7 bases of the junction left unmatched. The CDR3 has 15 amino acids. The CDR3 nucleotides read TGTGCCAGCTCACAGGCGGCACAGGGGACCGGGGAGCTGTTTTTT. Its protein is CASSQAAQGTGELFF.

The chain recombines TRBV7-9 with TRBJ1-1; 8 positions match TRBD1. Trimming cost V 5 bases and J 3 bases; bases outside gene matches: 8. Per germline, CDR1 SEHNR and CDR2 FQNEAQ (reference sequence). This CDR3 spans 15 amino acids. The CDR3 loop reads CASSPRPGQDTEAFF. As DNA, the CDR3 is TGTGCCAGCAGCCCCCGCCCGGGACAGGACACTGAAGCTTTCTTT.

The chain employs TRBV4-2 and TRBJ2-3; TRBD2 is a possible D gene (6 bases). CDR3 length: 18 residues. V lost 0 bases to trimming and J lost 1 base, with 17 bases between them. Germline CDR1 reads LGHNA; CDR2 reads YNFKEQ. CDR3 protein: CASSQERRASVGTDTQYF. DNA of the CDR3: TGTGCCAGCAGCCAAGAGAGGCGGGCTAGCGTGGGCACAGATACGCAGTATTTT.

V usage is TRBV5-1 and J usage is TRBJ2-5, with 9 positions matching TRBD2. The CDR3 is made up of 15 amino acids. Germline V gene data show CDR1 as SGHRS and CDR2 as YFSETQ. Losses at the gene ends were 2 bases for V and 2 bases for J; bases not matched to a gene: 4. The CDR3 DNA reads TGCGCCAGCAGCTTTGGACTAGCGACACAAGAGACCCAGTACTTC. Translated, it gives CASSFGLATQETQYF.